The 20 T cell receptor beta chains below come from one sample, sequenced in a study of shared clonotypes between healthy human individuals. Only in-frame clones appear in the TCRdb table, and some are missing; sequencing was by immunoSEQ multiplex PCR. The table includes roughly 2,500,000 clones, approximately 94% detected once. The sample was naive CD4+ T cells from PBMCs. Subset denoted: CD45RA+ positively selected. The receptors were sampled from a man aged 18 to 30 in good health. Some clones in this sample may be carry-over from other donors' samples.

The chain recombines TRBV28 with TRBJ2-7; D call uncertain. This CDR3 comprises 15 residues. The V end was cut by 4 bases, the J end by 3 bases, with 16 bases between. Germline V CDR1 and CDR2: MDHEN, SYDVKM. The CDR3: CASSSLKALYYEQYF. The CDR3 coding sequence is TGTGCCAGCAGTTCGCTTAAGGCTTTGTACTACGAGCAGTACTTC.

The chain has TRBV9 and TRBJ1-1; 8 bases fit TRBD1. CDR3 length equals 18 residues. CDR1 and CDR2 from the germline V gene are SGDLS and YYNGEE. Trimming took 3 bases from V and 5 from J; bases not matched to a gene: 18. This chain's CDR3 is CASSGSAGGASLGTEAFF. The CDR3 nucleotides read TGTGCCAGCAGCGGCTCCGCAGGGGGCGCTTCTCTAGGTACTGAAGCTTTCTTT.

Notes on this clone: An end of the junction does not agree with germline; a read error may underlie this. The CDR3 spells CASRFERGYSNQPQHF. CDR3 sequence (DNA): TGTGCCAGCCGCTTTGAGAGGGGGTACAGCAATCAGCCCCAGCATTTT. V usage is TRBV7-4 and J usage is TRBJ1-5, with a weak D call TRBD1 (6 bases). The CDR3 contains 16 residues. Germline CDR1 SGHVT, CDR2 SQSDAQ.

This clone was counted only a few times. The same CDR3 is also encoded by other DNA sequences in this sample. The chain has TRBV5-6 and TRBJ1-2; weak D call: TRBD1 (5 bases). The CDR3 spans 14 residues. The germline gives CDR1 SGHDT, CDR2 YYEEEE. Trimming removed 4 bases at V and 5 bases at J, with 15 bases between. CDR3 sequence (DNA): TGTGCCAGCAGCCTACGCGGGGAGGGGTATGGCTACACCTTC. Translated, it gives CASSLRGEGYGYTF.

The chain combines TRBV7-9 with TRBJ1-2; D is possibly TRBD1 (5 bases). Germline V gene lookup returns CDR1 SEHNR and CDR2 FQNEAQ (reference sequence). The CDR3 runs to 14 residues. Deletions cut 0 bases from V and 8 bases from J, with 13 bases between. CDR3 sequence: CASSLASMGRGYTF. The DNA for the CDR3 is TGTGCCAGCAGCTTAGCGTCGATGGGGCGCGGCTACACCTTC. Full variable domain (outside the CDR3, taken from reference TRBV7-9 and TRBJ1-2): DTGVSQNPRHKITKRGQNVTFRCDPISEHNRLYWYRQTLGQGPEFLTYFQNEAQLEKSRLLSDRFSAERPKGSFSTLEIQRTEQGDSAMYLCASSLASMGRGYTFGSGTRLTVV.

The chain couples TRBV5-1 to TRBJ2-1; D is perhaps TRBD2 (6 bases). The CDR3 totals 16 residues. The V gene's germline CDR1 is SGHRS and CDR2 YFSETQ. Trimming removed 0 bases from V and 0 bases from J, with 10 bases in between. The CDR3 sequence is CASSLDSGPSYNEQFF. DNA of the CDR3: TGCGCCAGCAGCTTGGATAGCGGCCCCTCCTACAATGAGCAGTTCTTC.

This rearrangement joins TRBV28 to TRBJ1-5; D remains ambiguous. This CDR3 comprises 16 residues. Trimming stripped 6 bases from V and 7 bases from J, with 22 bases between. CDR1 and CDR2 (germline): MDHEN, SYDVKM. The CDR3 reads CASRALVVPLGQPQHF. CDR3 DNA: TGTGCCAGCAGGGCCTTGGTAGTTCCCCTGGGGCAGCCCCAGCATTTT.

Here the CDR3 reads CSVEVVQRTDTQYF. In DNA, the CDR3 is TGCAGCGTTGAAGTAGTACAGCGCACAGATACGCAGTATTTT. This chain uses TRBV29-1 with TRBJ2-3; D not certain. This CDR3 has 14 amino acids. CDR1 and CDR2 (germline): SQVTM, ANQGSEA. V lost 1 base and J lost 1, with 9 bases in between.

V usage is TRBV5-1 and J usage is TRBJ2-6; the D is unclear. CDR1 and CDR2 from the germline V gene are SGHRS and YFSETQ. The CDR3 has 17 residues. V was trimmed by 5 bases and J by 0 bases, leaving 15 bases between them. CDR3 residues: CASSPTAASSGANVLTF. The CDR3 nucleotides read TGCGCCAGCAGTCCGACGGCAGCCAGCTCTGGGGCCAACGTCCTGACTTTC.

The rearrangement links TRBV6-5 to TRBJ1-2, with D possibly being TRBD1 (6 bases). The ends were cut back, 4 bases at V and 4 bases at J, with 13 bases in the middle. Germline CDR1 and CDR2: MNHEY and SVGAGI. The CDR3 length is 14 residues. CDR3 sequence: CASSSGGRFYGYTF. CDR3 nucleotide sequence: TGTGCCAGCAGTTCGGGGGGCAGATTCTATGGCTACACCTTC.

This clone came up once. This chain joins TRBV9 and TRBJ2-3, with 9 bases aligning to TRBD2. Per germline, CDR1 SGDLS and CDR2 YYNGEE. The CDR3 is 16 residues long. V gave up 4 bases and J gave up 0 bases; unmatched junction bases: 6. CDR3 sequence (DNA): TGTGCCAGCAGCCCCCGGGGGACTAGCAGCACAGATACGCAGTATTTT. This encodes CASSPRGTSSTDTQYF.

This clone was seen once. The chain has TRBV6-1 and TRBJ1-6, with 7 positions matching TRBD1. Per germline, CDR1 MNHNS and CDR2 SASEGT. CDR3 size: 14 residues. J gave up 5 bases and V 11 bases, and 9 bases lay outside the gene matches. In DNA form, the CDR3 reads TGTGCCTCCCATCGGCAGGGGGATAATTCACCCCTCCACTTT. This gives the protein CASHRQGDNSPLHF.

This clone is a singleton in its sample. This chain joins TRBV28 and TRBJ1-3, with D uncertain. The CDR3 is 15 amino acids. Per the germline V gene, CDR1 is MDHEN and CDR2 is SYDVKM. Deletions cut 1 base from V and 9 bases from J, with 16 bases between. For the CDR3, the DNA is TGTGCCAGCAGTTTATCCCTTCCGGGCATGGGCACCATATATTTT. This translates into CASSLSLPGMGTIYF.

The chain links TRBV7-3 to TRBJ2-3; 11 bases agree with TRBD2. Germline-derived CDR1 and CDR2 are SGHTA and FQGTGA. This CDR3 is 16 amino acids long. Trimming took 4 bases from V and 4 from J; bases not matched to a gene: 7. CDR3: CASSSQTSGSPDTQYF. In DNA form, the CDR3 reads TGTGCCAGCAGCTCCCAAACTAGCGGGAGCCCAGATACGCAGTATTTT.

The V gene is TRBV29-1, the J gene TRBJ2-1; no clear D gene. This CDR3 contains 12 residues. Trimming pared 0 bases from V and 6 bases from J, leaving 6 bases between. Per germline, CDR1 SQVTM and CDR2 ANQGSEA. CDR3 residues: CSVEDWRNEQFF. In DNA form, the CDR3 reads TGCAGCGTTGAAGACTGGCGCAATGAGCAGTTCTTC.

The rearrangement uses TRBV5-3 and TRBJ2-1; TRBD2 matches 7 bases. TRBV5-3 is reported as an ORF; its role is uncertain. Trimming removed 5 bases from V and 4 bases from J; junction bases left unmatched: 21. The CDR3 has 19 amino acids. The CDR3 sequence is CARRPAHRLADILYNEQFF. The CDR3 region has the DNA TGTGCCAGAAGGCCGGCACATCGGCTAGCGGATATTTTATACAATGAGCAGTTCTTC.

V gene TRBV30 combines with J gene TRBJ1-2; possibly TRBD1 for D (5 bases). The germline V gene encodes CDR1 GTSNPN and CDR2 SVGIG (reference sequence). The CDR3 sequence is 12 residues long. Trimming took 1 base from V and 4 from J, leaving 7 bases between them. CDR3 nucleotide sequence: TGTGCCTGGAGTGAGGGGATCTATGGCTACACCTTC. The encoded protein is CAWSEGIYGYTF.

The rearrangement uses TRBV4-3 and TRBJ2-1; D gene unclear. Trimming pared 1 base from V and 4 bases from J, leaving 11 bases between. Germline CDR1 LGHNA, CDR2 YSLEER. This CDR3 is built from 15 residues. The CDR3 nucleotides are TGCGCCAGCAGCCAAGTAGGGCGCAATTACAATGAGCAGTTCTTC. Protein product: CASSQVGRNYNEQFF.

The chain uses TRBV29-1 and TRBJ2-7; 12 nucleotides match TRBD2. The V segment lost 6 bases and the J segment 2 bases; nucleotides outside the gene matches: 8. The CDR3 has 15 amino acids. Germline V gene data show CDR1 as SQVTM and CDR2 as ANQGSEA. The CDR3 region is CSVMRTSGVPYEQYF. The CDR3 region has the DNA TGCAGCGTAATGCGGACTAGCGGGGTCCCCTACGAGCAGTACTTC.

The chain couples TRBV28 to TRBJ2-4, with D possibly TRBD1 on 6 matching bases. The length of the CDR3 is 15 residues. Trimming took 8 bases from V and 1 from J, leaving 15 bases between them. Germline V CDR1 and CDR2: MDHEN, SYDVKM. The CDR3 DNA reads TGTGCCAGCTGGGCGTCAGGGGTTGCCAAAAACATTCAGTACTTC. It is translated as CASWASGVAKNIQYF.